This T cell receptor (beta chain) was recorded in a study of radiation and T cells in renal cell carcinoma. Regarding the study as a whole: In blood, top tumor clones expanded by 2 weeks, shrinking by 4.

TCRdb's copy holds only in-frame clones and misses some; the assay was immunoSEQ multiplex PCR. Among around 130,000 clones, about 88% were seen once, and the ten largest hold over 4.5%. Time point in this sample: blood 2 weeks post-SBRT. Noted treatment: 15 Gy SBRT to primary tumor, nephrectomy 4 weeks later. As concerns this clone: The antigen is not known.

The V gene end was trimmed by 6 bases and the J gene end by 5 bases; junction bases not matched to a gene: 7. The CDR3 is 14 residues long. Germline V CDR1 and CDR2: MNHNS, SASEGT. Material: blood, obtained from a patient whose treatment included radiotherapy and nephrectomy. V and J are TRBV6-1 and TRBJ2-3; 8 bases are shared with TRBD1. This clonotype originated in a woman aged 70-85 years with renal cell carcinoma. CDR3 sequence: CASRKIQGVDTQYF. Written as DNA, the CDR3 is TGTGCCAGCAGGAAGATACAGGGGGTAGATACGCAGTATTTT.